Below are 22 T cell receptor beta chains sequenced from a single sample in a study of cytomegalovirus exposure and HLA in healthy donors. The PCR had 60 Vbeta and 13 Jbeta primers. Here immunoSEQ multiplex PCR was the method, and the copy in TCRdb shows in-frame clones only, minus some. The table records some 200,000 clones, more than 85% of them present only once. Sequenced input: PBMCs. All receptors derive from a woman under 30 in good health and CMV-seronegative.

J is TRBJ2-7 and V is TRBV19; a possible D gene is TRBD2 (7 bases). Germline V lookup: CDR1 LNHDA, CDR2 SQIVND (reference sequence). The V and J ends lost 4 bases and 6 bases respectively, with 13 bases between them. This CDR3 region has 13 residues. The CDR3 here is CASSNSGGSEQYF. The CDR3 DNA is TGTGCCAGTAGTAATTCGGGGGGCTCCGAGCAGTACTTC. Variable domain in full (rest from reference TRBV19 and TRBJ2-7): DGGITQSPKYLFRKEGQNVTLSCEQNLNHDAMYWYRQDPGQGLRLIYYSQIVNDFQKGDIAEGYSVSREKKESFPLTVTSAQKNPTAFYLCASSNSGGSEQYFGPGTRLTVT.

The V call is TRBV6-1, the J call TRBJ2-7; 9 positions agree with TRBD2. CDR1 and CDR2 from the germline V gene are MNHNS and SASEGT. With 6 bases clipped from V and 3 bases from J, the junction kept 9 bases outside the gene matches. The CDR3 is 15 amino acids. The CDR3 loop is CASSGSGRPIYEQYF. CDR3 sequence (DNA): TGTGCCAGCAGCGGAAGCGGGAGGCCGATCTACGAGCAGTACTTC.

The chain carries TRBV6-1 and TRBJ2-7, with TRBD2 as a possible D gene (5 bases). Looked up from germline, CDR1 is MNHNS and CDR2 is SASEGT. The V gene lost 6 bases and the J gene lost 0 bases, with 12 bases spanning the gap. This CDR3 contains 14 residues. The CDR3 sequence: CASRTGISSYEQYF. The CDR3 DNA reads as TGTGCCAGCAGGACGGGGATAAGCTCCTACGAGCAGTACTTC.

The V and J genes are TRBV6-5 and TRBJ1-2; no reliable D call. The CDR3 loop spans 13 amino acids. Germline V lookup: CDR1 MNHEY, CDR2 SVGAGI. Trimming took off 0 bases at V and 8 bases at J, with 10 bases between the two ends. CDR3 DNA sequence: TGTGCCAGCAGTTACTCGCGGGAATACGGCTACACCTTC. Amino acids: CASSYSREYGYTF.

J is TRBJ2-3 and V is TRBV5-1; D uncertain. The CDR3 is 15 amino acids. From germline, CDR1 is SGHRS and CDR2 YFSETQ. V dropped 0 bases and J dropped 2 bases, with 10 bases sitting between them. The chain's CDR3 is CASSLGPEFTDTQYF. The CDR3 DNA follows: TGCGCCAGCAGCTTGGGCCCGGAGTTCACAGATACGCAGTATTTT. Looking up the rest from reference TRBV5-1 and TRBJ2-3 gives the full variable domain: KAGVTQTPRYLIKTRGQQVTLSCSPISGHRSVSWYQQTPGQGLQFLFEYFSETQRNKGNFPGRFSGRQFSNSRSEMNVSTLELGDSALYLCASSLGPEFTDTQYFGPGTRLTVL.

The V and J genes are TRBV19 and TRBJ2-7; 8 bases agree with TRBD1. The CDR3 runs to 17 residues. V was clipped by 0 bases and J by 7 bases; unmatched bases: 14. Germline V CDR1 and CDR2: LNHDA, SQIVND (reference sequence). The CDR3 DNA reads TGTGCCAGTAGTATAGATCTCGGACAGGGAGGAATGAGGGAGCAGTACTTC. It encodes CASSIDLGQGGMREQYF.

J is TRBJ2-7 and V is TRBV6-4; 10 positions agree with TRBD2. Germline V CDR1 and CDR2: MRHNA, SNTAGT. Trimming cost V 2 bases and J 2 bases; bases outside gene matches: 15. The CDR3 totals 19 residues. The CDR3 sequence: CASSDPIVPLAGEPYEQYF. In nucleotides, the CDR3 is TGTGCCAGCAGTGACCCTATTGTACCTCTAGCGGGGGAACCCTACGAGCAGTACTTC.

CDR3 DNA: TGCGCCAGCAGCCTACTGACTAGCGGGGGTGGAGATACGCAGTATTTT. Amino acids: CASSLLTSGGGDTQYF. The chain uses TRBV5-1 and TRBJ2-3; 12 bases fit TRBD2. V shed 4 bases, J shed 5 bases, and the junction held 8 bases outside the gene matches. The CDR3 runs to 16 residues. CDR1 and CDR2 (germline): SGHRS, YFSETQ.

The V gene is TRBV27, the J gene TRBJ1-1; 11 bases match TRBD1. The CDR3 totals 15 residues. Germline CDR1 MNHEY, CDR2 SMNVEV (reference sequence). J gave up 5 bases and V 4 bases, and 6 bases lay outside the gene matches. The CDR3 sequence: CASSSPGQGATEAFF. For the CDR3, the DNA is TGTGCCAGCAGTTCCCCCGGACAGGGGGCTACTGAAGCTTTCTTT.

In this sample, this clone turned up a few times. In DNA, the CDR3 is TGTGCCAGCAGTTCTAGGGGGGGGGCCGGAAATGAGCAGTTCTTC. Protein: CASSSRGGAGNEQFF. The V call is TRBV6-1, the J call TRBJ2-1; possibly TRBD2 for D (7 bases). The V end was cut by 5 bases, the J end by 7 bases, with 18 bases between. This CDR3 has 15 residues. CDR1 is MNHNS and CDR2 is SASEGT in the germline V gene.

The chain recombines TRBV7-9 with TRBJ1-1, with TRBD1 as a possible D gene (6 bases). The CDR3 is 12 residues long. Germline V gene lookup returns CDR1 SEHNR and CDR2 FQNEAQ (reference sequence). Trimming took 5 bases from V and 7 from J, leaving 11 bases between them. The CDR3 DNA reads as TGTGCCAGCAGCAGTGACAGGTTTGAAGCTTTCTTT. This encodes CASSSDRFEAFF.

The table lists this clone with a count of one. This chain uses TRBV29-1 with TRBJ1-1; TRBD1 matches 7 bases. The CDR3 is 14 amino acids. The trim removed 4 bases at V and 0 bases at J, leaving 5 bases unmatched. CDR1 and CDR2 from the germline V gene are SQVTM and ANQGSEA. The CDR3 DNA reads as TGCAGCGTTGCCCTCGGGACAGTGAACACTGAAGCTTTCTTT. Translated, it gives CSVALGTVNTEAFF.

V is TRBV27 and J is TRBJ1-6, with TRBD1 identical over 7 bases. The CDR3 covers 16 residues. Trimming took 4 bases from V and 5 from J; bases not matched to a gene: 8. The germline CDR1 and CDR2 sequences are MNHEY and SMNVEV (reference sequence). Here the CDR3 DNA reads TGTGCCAGCAGTTCGAAAACAGGGGCCCATAATTCACCCCTCCACTTT. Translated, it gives CASSSKTGAHNSPLHF.

Here the CDR3 DNA reads TGTGCCAGCAGCCAAGATGAGCATGGCTACACCTTC. Translating gives CASSQDEHGYTF. The V call is TRBV4-2, the J call TRBJ1-2; D call uncertain. The V and J ends lost 0 bases and 6 bases respectively, with 5 bases between them. Per the germline V gene, CDR1 is LGHNA and CDR2 is YNFKEQ. The length of the CDR3 is 12 residues.

CDR3 coding DNA: TGCAGCGTTGTGAACAGGGCTTCACCCCTCCACTTT. Translation: CSVVNRASPLHF. V gene TRBV29-1 combines with J gene TRBJ1-6, with D perhaps matching TRBD1 (6 bases). Trimming took off 4 bases at V and 9 bases at J, with 10 bases between the two ends. This CDR3 is 12 amino acids long. Looked up from germline, CDR1 is SQVTM and CDR2 is ANQGSEA. Based on the CDR3 plus reference TRBV29-1 and TRBJ1-6, the full variable domain is SAVISQKPSRDICQRGTSLTIQCQVDSQVTMMFWYRQQPGQSLTLIATANQGSEATYESGFVIDKFPISRPNLTFSTLTVSNMSPEDSSIYLCSVVNRASPLHFGNGTRLTVT.

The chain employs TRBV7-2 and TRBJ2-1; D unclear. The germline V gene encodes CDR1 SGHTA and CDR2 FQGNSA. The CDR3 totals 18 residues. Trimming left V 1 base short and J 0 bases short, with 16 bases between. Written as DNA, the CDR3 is TGTGCCAGCAGCTTAGGCGTTAGCTCCTATTCCTCCTACAATGAGCAGTTCTTC. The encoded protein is CASSLGVSSYSSYNEQFF.

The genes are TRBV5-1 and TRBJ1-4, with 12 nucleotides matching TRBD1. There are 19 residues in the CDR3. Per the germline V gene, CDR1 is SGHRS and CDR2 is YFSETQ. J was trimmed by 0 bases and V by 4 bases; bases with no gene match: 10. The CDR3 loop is CASSPGQGASVTTNEKLFF. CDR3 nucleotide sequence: TGCGCCAGCAGCCCGGGACAGGGGGCCTCAGTTACAACTAATGAAAAACTGTTTTTT. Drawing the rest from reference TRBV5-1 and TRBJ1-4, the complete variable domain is KAGVTQTPRYLIKTRGQQVTLSCSPISGHRSVSWYQQTPGQGLQFLFEYFSETQRNKGNFPGRFSGRQFSNSRSEMNVSTLELGDSALYLCASSPGQGASVTTNEKLFFGSGTQLSVL.

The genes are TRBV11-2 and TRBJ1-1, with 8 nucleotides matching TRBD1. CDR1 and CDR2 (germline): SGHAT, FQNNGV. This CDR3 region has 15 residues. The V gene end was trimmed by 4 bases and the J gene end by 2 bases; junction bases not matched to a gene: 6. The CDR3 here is CASSSSDRANTEAFF. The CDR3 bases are TGTGCCAGCAGCTCATCGGACAGGGCTAACACTGAAGCTTTCTTT.

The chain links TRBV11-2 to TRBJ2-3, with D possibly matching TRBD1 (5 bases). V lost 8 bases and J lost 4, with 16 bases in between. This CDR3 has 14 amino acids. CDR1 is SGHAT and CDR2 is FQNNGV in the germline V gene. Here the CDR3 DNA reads TGTGCCAGCGGGTCCGCAGGGCCCCCAGATACGCAGTATTTT. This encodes CASGSAGPPDTQYF.

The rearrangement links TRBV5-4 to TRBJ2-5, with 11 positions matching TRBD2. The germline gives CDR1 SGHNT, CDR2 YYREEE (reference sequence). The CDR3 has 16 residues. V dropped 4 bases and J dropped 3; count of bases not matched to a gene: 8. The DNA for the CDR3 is TGTGCCAGCAGCGCCTCACTAGCGGGAGCGGAAGAGACCCAGTACTTC. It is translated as CASSASLAGAEETQYF.

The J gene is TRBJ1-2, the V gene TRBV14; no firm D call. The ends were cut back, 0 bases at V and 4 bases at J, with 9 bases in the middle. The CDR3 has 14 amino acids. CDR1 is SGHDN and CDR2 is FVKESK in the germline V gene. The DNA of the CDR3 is TGTGCCAGCAGCCAAGAGTGGGCGATCTATGGCTACACCTTC. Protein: CASSQEWAIYGYTF.

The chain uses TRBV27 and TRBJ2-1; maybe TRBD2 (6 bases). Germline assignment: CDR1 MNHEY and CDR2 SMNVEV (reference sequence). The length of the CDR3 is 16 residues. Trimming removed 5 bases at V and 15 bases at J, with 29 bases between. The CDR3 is CASSPIHGTTWGDGFF. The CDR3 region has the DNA TGTGCCAGCAGTCCGATACATGGGACCACATGGGGGGATGGGTTCTTC.